A single sample is the source of the 19 T cell receptor beta chains below, sequenced in a study of Ad26.COV2.S vaccination and SARS-CoV-2 variants. Treatment denoted: 19 received Ad26.COV2.S at low or high dose, single or two shots; a few received placebo; per-sample allocation not given. Each sample was drawn 63 days after the first injection (of vaccine or placebo). Sequenced by immunoSEQ multiplex PCR; TCRdb stores in-frame clones only, minus some. In the table there are some 480,000 clones, around nine tenths of which are singletons. The input for sequencing was peripheral blood, taken in a trial of Ad26.COV2.S vaccine versus placebo. These receptors were collected from a person between 18 and 59 years old who received the Ad26.COV2.S COVID-19 vaccine or a placebo.

The chain joins TRBV5-1 to TRBJ1-2; D is ambiguous. The length of the CDR3 is 16 residues. V dropped 2 bases and J dropped 6 bases, with 20 bases sitting between them. Per germline, CDR1 SGHRS and CDR2 YFSETQ. Here the CDR3 DNA reads TGCGCCAGCAGCTTCAAAGGCCCTACAGAGCCTAATGGCTACACCTTC. Protein: CASSFKGPTEPNGYTF.

The V call is TRBV10-3, the J call TRBJ1-3, with D unresolved. Trimming removed 3 bases at V and 2 bases at J, with 5 bases between. CDR3 length: 13 residues. Germline V gives CDR1 ENHRY, CDR2 SYGVKD. The CDR3 loop is CAISDGPGNTIYF. CDR3 bases: TGTGCCATCAGTGACGGCCCTGGAAACACCATATATTTT.

This rearrangement joins TRBV5-4 to TRBJ2-2, with 15 nucleotides matching TRBD2. Unmatched junction bases numbered 6, after V lost 7 bases and J lost 5 bases. The CDR3 has 16 residues. Germline V CDR1 and CDR2: SGHNT, YYREEE (reference sequence). The CDR3 region has the DNA TGTGCCAGCCGAGGGGGACTAGCGGGAGGAACCGGGGAGCTGTTTTTT. Translating gives CASRGGLAGGTGELFF.

The chain carries TRBV5-1 and TRBJ2-6; D is possibly TRBD1 (5 bases). CDR1 and CDR2 from the germline V gene are SGHRS and YFSETQ. This CDR3 comprises 17 residues. Trimming stripped 4 bases from V and 0 bases from J, with 14 bases between. The CDR3 bases are TGCGCCAGCAGCGTGGGGCTATTAAGCTCTGGGGCCAACGTCCTGACTTTC. Translation gives CASSVGLLSSGANVLTF.

This clone was recorded a few times. The chain has TRBV28 and TRBJ1-1, with D perhaps matching TRBD1 (5 bases). The V gene lost 1 base and the J gene lost 10 bases, with 25 bases spanning the gap. Germline V lookup: CDR1 MDHEN, CDR2 SYDVKM. This CDR3 spans 17 amino acids. The CDR3 DNA reads as TGTGCCAGCAGTTTATTGGAGGGGCTCTCCGGGAGGCTGGGAGCTTTCTTT. Protein: CASSLLEGLSGRLGAFF.

The chain has TRBV5-1 and TRBJ2-2; D remains unclear. Trimming cost V 0 bases and J 5 bases, with 5 bases left between them. Germline CDR1 is SGHRS and CDR2 is YFSETQ. The CDR3 has 13 residues. The DNA for the CDR3 is TGCGCCAGCAGCTTGGACCCTACCGGGGAGCTGTTTTTT. Its translation is CASSLDPTGELFF.

The chain carries TRBV7-3 and TRBJ2-1, with D perhaps TRBD2 (6 bases). Germline CDR1 and CDR2: SGHTA and FQGTGA. V was trimmed by 5 bases and J by 0 bases, leaving 11 bases between them. The CDR3 is made up of 15 amino acids. The CDR3 DNA follows: TGTGCCAGCAGCCCCCGGGGGAGCTCCTACAATGAGCAGTTCTTC. Translating gives CASSPRGSSYNEQFF.

The chain combines TRBV28 with TRBJ1-4, with D possibly being TRBD1 (5 bases). This CDR3 has 15 residues. Germline V gene sequence: CDR1 MDHEN, CDR2 SYDVKM. Trimming removed 7 bases at V and 4 bases at J, with 16 bases between. The CDR3 sequence: CASISAGRRNEKLFF. The CDR3 DNA reads as TGTGCCAGCATTAGTGCAGGGCGGCGTAATGAAAAACTGTTTTTT.

This chain uses TRBV6-5 with TRBJ2-1, with TRBD1 as a possible D gene (5 bases). V was shortened by 0 bases and J by 7 bases, with 7 bases between the two germline ends. From germline, CDR1 is MNHEY and CDR2 SVGAGI. This CDR3 has 13 amino acids. CDR3 coding DNA: TGTGCCAGCAGTTACTCGTACAGGAATGAGCAGTTCTTC. This codes for CASSYSYRNEQFF.

The rearrangement uses TRBV30 and TRBJ2-1; 12 positions match TRBD2. J lost 9 bases, V lost 5 bases, and 11 bases had no gene match. CDR1 is GTSNPN, CDR2 SVGIG, per germline (reference sequence). The CDR3 has 15 residues. CDR3 protein: CAWDGLAGGPGEQFF. CDR3 nucleotides: TGTGCCTGGGATGGGCTAGCGGGAGGGCCGGGTGAGCAGTTCTTC. Variable domain in full (rest from reference TRBV30 and TRBJ2-1): SQTIHQWPATLVQPVGSPLSLECTVEGTSNPNLYWYRQAAGRGLQLLFYSVGIGQISSEVPQNLSASRPQDRQFILSSKKLLLSDSGFYLCAWDGLAGGPGEQFFGPGTRLTVL.

The chain links TRBV6-5 to TRBJ1-1, with D unresolved. V was pared by 7 bases and J by 5 bases, with 8 bases between. The CDR3 is 11 residues long. The germline CDR1 and CDR2 sequences are MNHEY and SVGAGI. The CDR3 nucleotides read TGTGCCAGCACCATATGGACTGAAGCTTTCTTT. Amino acid sequence: CASTIWTEAFF.

The chain carries TRBV5-1 and TRBJ1-4; tentative D call: TRBD1 (5 bases). CDR3 length: 14 amino acids. Between the trimmed V and J ends, which lost 5 bases and 3 bases, there was a span of 11 bases. Germline CDR1 is SGHRS and CDR2 is YFSETQ. This chain's CDR3 is CASSARGSNEKLFF. CDR3 nucleotides: TGCGCCAGCAGTGCTAGGGGATCTAATGAAAAACTGTTTTTT. Full variable domain (rest looked up from reference TRBV5-1 and TRBJ1-4): KAGVTQTPRYLIKTRGQQVTLSCSPISGHRSVSWYQQTPGQGLQFLFEYFSETQRNKGNFPGRFSGRQFSNSRSEMNVSTLELGDSALYLCASSARGSNEKLFFGSGTQLSVL.

This clone was recorded once. The chain carries TRBV5-1 and TRBJ2-2, with 12 bases matching TRBD2. Germline values: CDR1 SGHRS, CDR2 YFSETQ. J lost 5 bases, V lost 7 bases, and 12 bases had no gene match. CDR3 length: 17 residues. The CDR3 nucleotides are TGCGCCAGCTCACCAGGTAGCGGGACTAGCGGGACCGGGGAGCTGTTTTTT. Translating it yields CASSPGSGTSGTGELFF.

V is TRBV5-4 and J is TRBJ1-1; no reliable D call. The CDR3 has 17 amino acids. Trimming took 3 bases from V and 1 from J, leaving 19 bases between them. Germline V gene sequence: CDR1 SGHNT, CDR2 YYREEE (reference sequence). The CDR3 DNA sequence: TGTGCCAGCAGCTCCGGCGTGTGGAAAGGCCCGAACACTGAAGCTTTCTTT. As protein: CASSSGVWKGPNTEAFF.

This clone was picked up one time. An end of the junction does not agree with germline; a read error may underlie this. The chain joins TRBV6-4 to TRBJ1-5; D not resolved. The CDR3 has 13 amino acids. The V gene's germline CDR1 is MRHNA and CDR2 SNTAGT. This CDR3 reads CASNESSNPPQHF. CDR3 bases: TGTGCCAGCAACGAGAGTTCTAATCCGCCCCAGCATTTT.

This clone showed up just once. This chain joins TRBV3-1 (or the pseudogene TRBV3-2) and TRBJ2-1; TRBD2 might be the D (6 bases). Germline assignment: CDR1 LGHDT and CDR2 YNNKEL (reference sequence). The CDR3 consists of 14 residues. V dropped 4 bases and J dropped 9 bases, with 16 bases sitting between them. Here the CDR3 DNA reads TGTGCCAGCAGCCCCGCCCGACTAGATCCTGAGCAGTTCTTC. Translated: CASSPARLDPEQFF.

The J gene is TRBJ2-7, the V gene TRBV4-1; D possibly matches TRBD1 or TRBD2 (6 bases each). Trimming pared 0 bases from V and 6 bases from J, leaving 21 bases between. Per germline, CDR1 MGHRA and CDR2 YSYEKL. The CDR3 has 17 amino acids. CDR3 in DNA: TGCGCCAGCAGCCAAGAAAGACGGGGGCGGACGTTCTCCGAGCAGTACTTC. It translates to CASSQERRGRTFSEQYF.

This rearrangement joins TRBV5-4 to TRBJ2-7; D call uncertain. This CDR3 comprises 13 residues. Germline V gene lookup returns CDR1 SGHNT and CDR2 YYREEE (reference sequence). V was trimmed by 0 bases and J by 7 bases, leaving 11 bases between them. In nucleotides, the CDR3 is TGTGCCAGCAGCTTGGGAGGACCTAGGGAGCAGTACTTC. The encoded protein is CASSLGGPREQYF.

This clone was counted a single time. The rearrangement links TRBV2 to TRBJ2-1, with 11 bases lining up with TRBD2. The CDR3 is made up of 16 amino acids. The germline CDR1 and CDR2 sequences are SNHLY and FYNNEI. V lost 4 bases and J lost 3; bases outside the gene matches: 5. The CDR3 here is CASSARGLADYNEQFF. The CDR3 DNA follows: TGTGCCAGCAGTGCAAGGGGACTAGCGGACTACAATGAGCAGTTCTTC.